This record looks at one T cell receptor (beta chain) sequence and its context. The assay was immunoSEQ multiplex PCR, and TCRdb's table has in-frame clones only and misses some. The sample holds some 150,000 clones, around 85% seen once. Cohort 3 recovered donors had two negative PCRs, clearance, or symptom resolution. This sample is drawn from a study of blood T cell repertoires in COVID-19. Whole-study context: T cells, B-cell-depleted T cells, or PBMCs provided the cDNA or gDNA that served as material.

The source material was PBMCs or T cells enriched from blood (not recorded which). The sequence came from a man aged 45-65 years who had recovered from COVID-19.

The CDR3 protein is CASSRTGLDGYTF. DNA for the CDR3: TGCGCCAGCAGCCGGACAGGGTTAGATGGCTACACCTTC. The rearrangement links TRBV4-3 to TRBJ1-2; 8 bases map to TRBD1. The V gene end was trimmed by 4 bases and the J gene end by 6 bases; junction bases not matched to a gene: 4. The germline gives CDR1 LGHNA, CDR2 YSLEER. There are 13 residues in the CDR3.